These 18 T cell receptor beta chains share one sample of origin, sequenced in a study of molecular identifiers for immune sequencing clone quantification (dated by TCRdb to the late 2010s). Library construction relied on PCR. Sequenced on an Illumina HiSeq 4000. TCRdb passed the public sequencing reads through fastp at Q25 and MiXCR, retaining productive beta sequences. Identical CDR3 proteins give one entry, which carries the most common genes and DNA. Across this sample there are 65,000 or so distinct CDR3 sequences, with about 18% seen only once. The top ten constitute roughly 1.6% of the sample. Specimen: naive CD8+ T cells from blood, with Jurkat cell RNA spiked in. According to the study, the label for this sample's cell subset or site signals: FACS-sorted CD8+CD4-CCR7+CD45RA+ naive T cells. These receptors were collected from a human donor in good health. Some libraries in this study had Jurkat cell RNA spiked in.

The sample holds many counts of this clonotype. The chain carries TRBV5-1 and TRBJ2-7; D perhaps matches TRBD1 (5 bases). The length of the CDR3 is 11 residues. Germline V gene data show CDR1 as SGHRS and CDR2 as YFSETQ. Trimming pared 5 bases from V and 10 bases from J, leaving 13 bases between. The CDR3 region is CASRYGQDQYF. DNA of the CDR3: TGCGCCAGCAGATACGGACAAGATCAGTACTTC. Combining the CDR3 with reference TRBV5-1 and TRBJ2-7 gives the whole variable domain KAGVTQTPRYLIKTRGQQVTLSCSPISGHRSVSWYQQTPGQGLQFLFEYFSETQRNKGNFPGRFSGRQFSNSRSEMNVSTLELGDSALYLCASRYGQDQYFGPGTRLTVT.

About this clonotype: An end of the junction differs from the germline gene, which may be a read error. The chain combines TRBV7-2 with TRBJ2-1; D not certain. This CDR3 is built from 14 residues. CDR1 and CDR2 from the germline V gene are SGHTA and FQGNSA. The CDR3 loop is CAGSLTDSCNEQFF. The CDR3 bases are TGTGCCGGCAGCTTAACAGACTCCTGCAATGAGCAGTTCTTC.

This clonotype was observed many times. The chain employs TRBV27 and TRBJ2-7, with no clear D. Trimming removed 3 bases from V and 4 bases from J, with 10 bases in between. CDR1 and CDR2 (germline): MNHEY, SMNVEV (reference sequence). This CDR3 region has 13 residues. The CDR3 DNA is TGTGCCAGCAGTTTCTCCCGGCGGTACGAGCAGTACTTC. Translating it yields CASSFSRRYEQYF.

This clonotype was picked up many times. The V gene is TRBV10-2, the J gene TRBJ2-3, with 12 nucleotides matching TRBD2. There are 18 residues in the CDR3. CDR1 WSHSY and CDR2 SAAADI come from the germline V gene. V lost 3 bases to trimming and J lost 6 bases; unmatched junction nucleotides: 13. The CDR3 region is CASSEAGPTSGRSDTQYF. CDR3 nucleotides: TGCGCCAGCAGTGAAGCCGGACCCACTAGCGGGAGGTCTGATACGCAGTATTTT.

This clonotype occurred many times. The rearrangement uses TRBV7-8 and TRBJ1-5; D is perhaps TRBD1 (6 bases). Trimming left V 5 bases short and J 3 bases short, with 26 bases between. Germline CDR1 reads SGHVS; CDR2 reads FQNEAQ. This CDR3 spans 19 amino acids. The CDR3 sequence: CASSPQSVVFGQHNQPQHF. Written as DNA, the CDR3 is TGTGCCAGCAGCCCCCAGTCAGTTGTTTTCGGACAGCACAATCAGCCCCAGCATTTT.

This clonotype was detected ten times or more. The CDR3: CASSDIPGSGNTIYF. CDR3 nucleotide sequence: TGTGCCAGCAGTGACATTCCAGGCTCTGGAAACACCATATATTTT. V gene TRBV6-1 combines with J gene TRBJ1-3; D is unresolved. CDR3 length: 15 amino acids. Trimming removed 3 bases from V and 0 bases from J, with 9 bases in between. CDR1 is MNHNS, CDR2 SASEGT, per germline.

The chain has TRBV7-9 and TRBJ2-3, with D perhaps matching TRBD2 (7 bases). Germline V lookup: CDR1 SEHNR, CDR2 FQNEAQ (reference sequence). This CDR3 is built from 14 residues. V dropped 11 bases and J dropped 3 bases, with 18 bases sitting between them. CDR3 residues: CAQGEGGGTDTQYF. CDR3 nucleotide sequence: TGTGCCCAGGGCGAGGGGGGGGGGACAGATACGCAGTATTTT.

This clonotype has at least ten counts. The genes are TRBV5-8 and TRBJ2-5; D is ambiguous. V gave up 5 bases and J gave up 1 base, with 6 bases separating them. The germline V gene encodes CDR1 SGHTS and CDR2 YDEGEE. The CDR3 covers 12 residues. This chain's CDR3 is CASRSLQETQYF. For the CDR3, the DNA is TGTGCCAGCAGGAGCCTCCAAGAGACCCAGTACTTC.

Comments on this clonotype: This may stem from a read error, because a much larger clone lies one nucleotide away. The CDR3: CASSELLVGEEQFF. The CDR3 DNA is TGTGCCAGTAGTGAATTACTAGTGGGGGAGGAGCAGTTCTTC. This chain connects TRBV19 to TRBJ2-1, with D perhaps matching TRBD1 or TRBD2 (5 bases each). This CDR3 has 14 amino acids. Deletions cut 5 bases from V and 10 bases from J, with 18 bases between. Germline CDR1 is LNHDA and CDR2 is SQIVND (reference sequence).

This clonotype was seen repeatedly, ten times or more. The J gene is TRBJ2-3, the V gene TRBV30, with D unclear. Trimming removed 7 bases at V and 2 bases at J, with 13 bases between. There are 13 residues in the CDR3. Germline V gene sequence: CDR1 GTSNPN, CDR2 SVGIG (reference sequence). The CDR3 here is CASEAVDTDTQYF. The CDR3 nucleotides are TGTGCCTCCGAGGCGGTTGACACAGATACGCAGTATTTT. The complete variable domain, with remaining parts taken from reference TRBV30 and TRBJ2-3, reads SQTIHQWPATLVQPVGSPLSLECTVEGTSNPNLYWYRQAAGRGLQLLFYSVGIGQISSEVPQNLSASRPQDRQFILSSKKLLLSDSGFYLCASEAVDTDTQYFGPGTRLTVL.

The chain joins TRBV7-3 to TRBJ2-3; 11 bases match TRBD2. The CDR3 has 15 amino acids. V was clipped by 5 bases and J by 6 bases; unmatched bases: 7. CDR1 SGHTA and CDR2 FQGTGA come from the germline V gene. CDR3 DNA: TGTGCCAGCAGCCCGACTAGCGGGACCCTGGATACGCAGTATTTT. Its protein is CASSPTSGTLDTQYF.

This clonotype appeared many times. The genes are TRBV10-3 and TRBJ2-7; D unclear. The CDR3 loop spans 15 amino acids. The germline V gene has CDR1 ENHRY and CDR2 SYGVKD. V dropped 10 bases and J dropped 4 bases, with 23 bases sitting between them. The CDR3 nucleotides are TGTGCCACGGCTCGGACCGCGGAGTTGGGTTACGAGCAGTACTTC. Translated, it gives CATARTAELGYEQYF.

This clonotype appeared many times. This chain joins TRBV4-1 and TRBJ1-2; TRBD1 agrees at 8 bases. V shed 7 bases and J 2 bases; nucleotides not matched to a gene: 9. The CDR3 extends over 15 amino acids. Germline CDR1 reads MGHRA; CDR2 reads YSYEKL. CDR3 nucleotide sequence: TGCGCCAGCAACTATAGGACAGGGCTAAACTATGGCTACACCTTC. Protein: CASNYRTGLNYGYTF.

The rearrangement links TRBV5-1 to TRBJ2-3; TRBD2 agrees at 8 bases. CDR1 and CDR2 from the germline V gene are SGHRS and YFSETQ. This CDR3 spans 16 amino acids. V shed 4 bases and J 1 base; nucleotides not matched to a gene: 8. The CDR3, as DNA: TGCGCCAGCAGCCCGGGGGGGGACACAGGCACAGATACGCAGTATTTT. This translates into CASSPGGDTGTDTQYF.

Remarks on this clonotype: A much bigger clone sits one base away, suggesting this may be a read error. V gene TRBV7-6 combines with J gene TRBJ2-7; D might be TRBD1 or TRBD2, each matching 7 bases. Germline-derived CDR1 and CDR2 are SGHVS and FNYEAQ. The CDR3 totals 14 residues. The V end was cut by 1 base, the J end by 7 bases, with 14 bases between. The CDR3 here is CASSLGQGGVEQYF. The CDR3 coding sequence is TGTGCCAGCAGCTTAGGACAGGGAGGGGTAGAGCAGTACTTC.

There are many counts of this clonotype. V and J are TRBV13 and TRBJ2-1; the match to TRBD2 covers 9 bases. Germline lookup yields CDR1 PRHDT and CDR2 FYEKMQ (reference sequence). Trimming cost V 4 bases and J 9 bases; bases outside gene matches: 7. This CDR3 is built from 14 residues. The CDR3 DNA sequence: TGTGCCAGCAGCTCTGGCGGGAGGGCCGGTGAGCAGTTCTTC. Residues: CASSSGGRAGEQFF.

The table lists this clonotype with many counts. The chain joins TRBV6-5 to TRBJ2-7; TRBD2 aligns across 12 bases. The CDR3 has 19 amino acids. V dropped 5 bases and J dropped 2; count of bases not matched to a gene: 16. CDR1 and CDR2 from the germline V gene are MNHEY and SVGAGI. CDR3: CASSIPLAGGRAGPYEQYF. CDR3 coding DNA: TGTGCCAGCAGTATCCCGCTAGCGGGAGGGCGGGCAGGTCCCTACGAGCAGTACTTC.

This clonotype has at least ten counts. The chain links TRBV4-3 to TRBJ2-7, with 11 bases matching TRBD1. The CDR3 runs to 17 residues. Germline V lookup: CDR1 LGHNA, CDR2 YSLEER. Germline trimming cut 0 bases from V and 3 bases from J; bases unmatched to any gene: 7. The CDR3 sequence is CASSQDRTGTGGYEQYF. CDR3 coding DNA: TGCGCCAGCAGCCAAGATCGCACCGGGACAGGGGGCTACGAGCAGTACTTC.